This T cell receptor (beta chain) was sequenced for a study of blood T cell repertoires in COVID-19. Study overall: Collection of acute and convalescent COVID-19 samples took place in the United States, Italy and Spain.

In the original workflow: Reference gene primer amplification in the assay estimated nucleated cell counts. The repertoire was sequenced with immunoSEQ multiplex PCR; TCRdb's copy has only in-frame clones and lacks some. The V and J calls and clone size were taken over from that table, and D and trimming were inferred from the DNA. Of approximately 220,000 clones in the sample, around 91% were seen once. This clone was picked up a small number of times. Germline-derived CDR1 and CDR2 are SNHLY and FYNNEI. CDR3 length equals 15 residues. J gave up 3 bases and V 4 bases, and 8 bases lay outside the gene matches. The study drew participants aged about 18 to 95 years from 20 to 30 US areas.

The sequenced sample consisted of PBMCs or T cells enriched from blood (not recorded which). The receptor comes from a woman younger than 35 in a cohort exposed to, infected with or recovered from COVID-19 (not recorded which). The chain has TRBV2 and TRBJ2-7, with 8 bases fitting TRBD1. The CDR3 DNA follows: TGTGCCAGCAGTGCGACAGGGGTTTCTCACTACGAGCAGTACTTC. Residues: CASSATGVSHYEQYF. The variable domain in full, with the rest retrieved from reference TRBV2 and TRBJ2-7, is EPEVTQTPSHQVTQMGQEVILRCVPISNHLYFYWYRQILGQKVEFLVSFYNNEISEKSEIFDDQFSVERPDGSNFTLKIRSTKLEDSAMYFCASSATGVSHYEQYFGPGTRLTVT.